In this sample, the clone carrying this T cell receptor beta chain turned up a few times. Patients in Seattle were enrolled during active infection, then followed longitudinally. Original analysis: Counts of nucleated cells, estimated from reference gene primer amplification, were obtained. Clones were read by immunoSEQ multiplex PCR, and TCRdb kept only the in-frame ones, dropping some. V and J calls and clone size are those listed in that table; D and trimming were worked out from the DNA. The sample has 300,000 to 400,000 clones; 87% are singletons. The data were taken from a study of blood T cell repertoires in COVID-19. Study overall: Specimens from acute and convalescent COVID-19 originated in the United States, Italy and Spain.

The CDR3 is made up of 15 amino acids. Unmatched junction bases numbered 8, after V lost 4 bases and J lost 3 bases. CDR1 is SGDLS and CDR2 is YYNGEE in the germline V gene. The receptor was derived from a woman aged 45-60 years with COVID-19, enrolled during active disease. The specimen was peripheral blood. This chain connects TRBV9 to TRBJ2-7, with 9 bases lining up with TRBD2. CDR3 DNA sequence: TGTGCCAGCAGCCCAGCGGGAGGAGCCCGCTACGAGCAGTACTTC. This encodes CASSPAGGARYEQYF.